The rows below give T cell receptor beta chains drawn from one sample of a study of T cell responses to AZD1222 COVID-19 vaccine. Here immunoSEQ multiplex PCR was the method, and the copy in TCRdb shows in-frame clones only, minus some. The data show some 120,000 clones, with approximately 88% seen just once and around 20% held by the top ten. The sample was peripheral blood, taken on day 0 of MenACWY control vaccination. These TCRs come from an adult in good health. Each CDR3 is given with its conserved first and last residue. The D gene is left open where the match is weak. Part of the rows lack a size; the others show once, few, many or a class for expanded clones.

NA,TRBD1,TRBJ2-1,TRBV6-5,CASSSDRGTYNEQFF,TGTGCCAGCAGCTCGGACAGGGGAACGTACAATGAGCAGTTCTTC
NA,NA,TRBJ2-7,TRBV29-1,CSVARGERNEQYF,TGCAGCGTTGCGAGGGGGGAAAGGAACGAGCAGTACTTC
NA,NA,TRBJ1-5,TRBV19,CASSTQGNQPQHF,TGTGCCAGTAGTACCCAGGGCAATCAGCCCCAGCATTTT
NA,NA,TRBJ2-5,TRBV5-1,CASSWGLSEGKETQYF,TGCGCCAGCAGCTGGGGACTCTCGGAGGGGAAAGAGACCCAGTACTTC
NA,TRBD1,TRBJ1-5,TRBV27,CASSPWTGGSNQPQHF,TGTGCCAGCAGTCCCTGGACAGGGGGTAGCAATCAGCCCCAGCATTTT
once,NA,TRBJ2-7,TRBV11-2,CASSSGIGGGEQYF,TGTGCCAGCAGCTCAGGTATCGGGGGCGGGGAGCAGTACTTC
NA,NA,TRBJ2-3,TRBV6-5,CASSYVSGPGTQYF,TGTGCCAGCAGTTACGTCAGCGGACCGGGTACGCAGTATTTT
NA,NA,TRBJ2-2,TRBV4-2,CASSRGTLNTGELFF,TGTGCCAGCAGCCGGGGGACTCTCAACACCGGGGAGCTGTTTTTT
NA,TRBD2,TRBJ2-7,TRBV2,CASSDRGTSGYEQYF,TGTGCCAGCAGTGACCGAGGGACTAGCGGTTACGAGCAGTACTTC
NA,TRBD1,TRBJ2-7,TRBV6-2/TRBV6-3,CASSSSGTGGFEQYF,TGTGCCAGCAGTTCGTCCGGGACAGGCGGGTTCGAGCAGTACTTC
NA,NA,TRBJ1-2,TRBV9,CASSDGPRGYTF,TGTGCCAGCAGCGACGGGCCCCGGGGCTACACCTTC
NA,NA,TRBJ1-3,TRBV7-9,CASSYQGKTGNTIYF,TGTGCCAGCAGCTATCAGGGAAAGACAGGAAACACCATATATTTT
NA,TRBD1,TRBJ1-2,TRBV7-9,CASSPRTGVNYGYTF,TGTGCCAGCAGCCCTCGGACAGGAGTTAACTATGGCTACACCTTC
NA,TRBD1,TRBJ1-6,TRBV3-1/TRBV3-2,CASSALGGGQNSPLHF,TGTGCCAGCAGCGCCCTGGGAGGGGGACAGAATTCACCCCTCCACTTT
NA,NA,TRBJ2-1,TRBV14,CASSPYRGPHSYNEQFF,TGTGCCAGCAGCCCCTATCGGGGGCCACACTCCTACAATGAGCAGTTCTTC
NA,TRBD2,TRBJ2-5,TRBV19,CASSTRTSGWGQETQYF,TGTGCCAGTAGTACCAGGACTAGCGGGTGGGGACAAGAGACCCAGTACTTC
NA,TRBD1,TRBJ1-2,TRBV18,CASSPGQGSILGGYTF,TGTGCCAGCTCACCTGGACAGGGTTCAATATTGGGTGGCTACACCTTC
NA,NA,TRBJ2-7,TRBV30,CAWSVRGSRGWGEQYF,TGTGCCTGGAGTGTAAGAGGTAGCAGGGGCTGGGGGGAGCAGTACTTC
NA,NA,TRBJ2-2,TRBV23-1,CARILGTGELFF,TGCGCCAGGATACTTGGCACCGGGGAGCTGTTTTTT
once,NA,TRBJ1-5,TRBV28,CASSLYSRDGYSNQPQHF,TGTGCCAGCAGTTTATACTCCCGCGACGGTTATAGCAATCAGCCCCAGCATTTT
NA,NA,TRBJ1-1,TRBV7-9,CASSPAAGRDTEAFF,TGTGCCAGCAGCCCCGCGGCAGGAAGGGACACTGAAGCTTTCTTT
few,NA,TRBJ1-2,TRBV2,CASHLVMRGNYGYTF,TGTGCCAGCCACCTAGTGATGAGGGGAAACTATGGCTACACCTTC
NA,NA,TRBJ2-1,TRBV10-1,CASSESTGLYNEQFF,TGCGCCAGCAGTGAGTCAACCGGGTTATACAATGAGCAGTTCTTC
NA,NA,TRBJ1-3,TRBV9,CASSVGLQGSGNTIYF,TGTGCCAGCAGCGTAGGTCTCCAGGGCTCTGGAAACACCATATATTTT
NA,NA,TRBJ1-4,TRBV2,CASSAQGGGEKLFF,TGTGCCAGCAGTGCACAGGGCGGTGGGGAAAAACTGTTTTTT
once,TRBD2,TRBJ2-2,TRBV15,CATSSSRLAGATNTGELFF,TGTGCCACCAGCAGTTCGAGGCTAGCGGGAGCGACGAACACCGGGGAGCTGTTTTTT
NA,TRBD1,TRBJ1-1,TRBV6-5,CASRHRDRAFEAFF,TGTGCCAGCAGACACCGGGACAGGGCGTTTGAAGCTTTCTTT
NA,TRBD2,TRBJ2-2,TRBV23-1,CASSLPRSTSGRRKKGELFF,TGCGCCAGCAGTCTCCCTAGGAGTACTAGCGGGAGAAGGAAAAAAGGGGAGCTGTTTTTT
NA,NA,TRBJ1-1,TRBV28,CASSLGGSKNTEAFF,TGTGCCAGCAGTTTAGGGGGGTCTAAGAACACTGAAGCTTTCTTT
NA,NA,TRBJ2-7,TRBV5-4,CASSLGRGVYEQYF,TGTGCCAGCAGCTTGGGGCGTGGGGTTTACGAGCAGTACTTC
NA,NA,TRBJ1-4,TRBV6-1,CASSEAAAQKLFF,TGTGCCAGCAGTGAAGCGGCAGCCCAAAAACTGTTTTTT
NA,NA,TRBJ2-7,TRBV28,CASSNLDYEQYF,TGTGCCAGCAGCAATCTAGACTACGAGCAGTACTTC
once,TRBD1,TRBJ1-1,TRBV19,CASRRAGGDNTEAFF,TGTGCCAGTAGGAGGGCAGGGGGCGATAACACTGAAGCTTTCTTT
NA,TRBD2,TRBJ2-1,TRBV28,CASSRLAGGPGNEQFF,TGTGCCAGCAGTAGACTAGCGGGAGGGCCGGGCAATGAGCAGTTCTTC
NA,NA,TRBJ1-4,TRBV12-3/TRBV12-4,CASTPELYGKLFF,TGTGCCAGCACTCCGGAGTTGTATGGAAAACTGTTTTTT
NA,TRBD2,TRBJ2-3,TRBV5-1,CASSNGLAGSTDTQYF,TGCGCCAGCAGCAACGGACTAGCGGGTAGCACAGATACGCAGTATTTT
once,TRBD2,TRBJ2-1,TRBV10-3,CAISEGGLAGGNEQFF,TGTGCCATCAGTGAAGGGGGACTAGCGGGAGGTAATGAGCAGTTCTTC
NA,NA,TRBJ2-3,TRBV5-1,CASSLASGTDTQYF,TGCGCCAGCAGCTTGGCGAGCGGGACAGATACGCAGTATTTT
NA,NA,TRBJ2-3,TRBV10-3,CAIGRDSSEDTQYF,TGTGCCATCGGAAGGGACTCTTCGGAAGATACGCAGTATTTT
once,NA,TRBJ2-7,TRBV5-1,CASSYSLGSYEQYF,TGCGCCAGCAGCTACAGCCTTGGCTCCTACGAGCAGTACTTC
once,TRBD1,TRBJ2-7,TRBV5-1,CASKLGQGSHEQYF,TGCGCCAGCAAACTAGGACAGGGGTCCCACGAGCAGTACTTC
NA,NA,TRBJ2-7,TRBV25-1,CASSDPSRYEQYF,TGTGCCAGCAGTGATCCCAGCCGCTACGAGCAGTACTTC
NA,NA,TRBJ1-2,TRBV6-5,CASSYEGRGGYTF,TGTGCCAGCAGTTATGAGGGGCGTGGGGGCTACACCTTC
NA,NA,TRBJ2-3,TRBV24-1,CATSDLQGQADTQYF,TGTGCCACCAGTGATTTGCAGGGGCAGGCAGATACGCAGTATTTT
many,NA,TRBJ2-1,TRBV2,CASSKGGRSNEQFF,TGTGCCAGCAGTAAAGGAGGGCGGTCCAATGAGCAGTTCTTC
NA,NA,TRBJ2-5,TRBV5-1,CASSSTVIQETQYF,TGCGCCAGCAGCTCGACAGTTATACAAGAGACCCAGTACTTC
NA,TRBD1,TRBJ2-7,TRBV25-1,CASRAPGTGSSHEQYF,TGTGCCAGCAGAGCCCCCGGGACAGGTTCTTCCCACGAGCAGTACTTC
NA,NA,TRBJ2-3,TRBV27,CASSPSRAGTDTQYF,TGTGCCAGCAGTCCCTCCCGGGCGGGCACAGATACGCAGTATTTT
NA,NA,TRBJ1-2,TRBV5-1,CASSLDRLYGYTF,TGCGCCAGCAGCTTGGACAGACTCTATGGCTACACCTTC
NA,NA,TRBJ1-2,TRBV28,CASSLGTGNYGYTF,TGTGCCAGCAGTTTAGGCACGGGAAACTATGGCTACACCTTC
NA,NA,TRBJ2-7,TRBV5-1,CASSLARSEQYF,TGCGCCAGCAGCTTGGCTAGATCGGAGCAGTACTTC
NA,TRBD1,TRBJ1-1,TRBV7-2,CASNSGGLDAEAFF,TGTGCCAGCAATTCAGGGGGGCTAGACGCTGAAGCTTTCTTT
NA,NA,TRBJ1-1,TRBV7-9,CASSFIFEAFF,TGTGCCAGCAGTTTTATCTTTGAAGCTTTCTTT
NA,NA,TRBJ2-1,TRBV2,CASSESLGEQFF,TGTGCCAGCAGTGAATCTCTCGGTGAGCAGTTCTTC
NA,NA,TRBJ2-7,TRBV28,CASMGTPAYEQYF,TGTGCCAGCATGGGGACACCCGCCTACGAGCAGTACTTC
NA,TRBD1,TRBJ2-7,TRBV7-9,CASSPGTGISYEQYF,TGTGCCAGCAGCCCCGGGACAGGGATTTCCTACGAGCAGTACTTC
NA,NA,TRBJ2-7,TRBV12-1,CASSSPLAYEQYF,TGTGCCAGCAGCTCCCCCCTTGCCTACGAGCAGTACTTC
NA,TRBD1,TRBJ1-2,TRBV12-3/TRBV12-4,CASSWGQNYGYTF,TGTGCCAGCAGTTGGGGACAGAACTATGGCTACACCTTC
NA,TRBD2,TRBJ2-7,TRBV10-2,CASRASGIHEQYF,TGCGCCAGCAGGGCTAGCGGGATCCACGAGCAGTACTTC
NA,NA,TRBJ2-3,TRBV19,CASSIAPLATDTQYF,TGTGCCAGTAGTATAGCCCCGTTGGCCACAGATACGCAGTATTTT